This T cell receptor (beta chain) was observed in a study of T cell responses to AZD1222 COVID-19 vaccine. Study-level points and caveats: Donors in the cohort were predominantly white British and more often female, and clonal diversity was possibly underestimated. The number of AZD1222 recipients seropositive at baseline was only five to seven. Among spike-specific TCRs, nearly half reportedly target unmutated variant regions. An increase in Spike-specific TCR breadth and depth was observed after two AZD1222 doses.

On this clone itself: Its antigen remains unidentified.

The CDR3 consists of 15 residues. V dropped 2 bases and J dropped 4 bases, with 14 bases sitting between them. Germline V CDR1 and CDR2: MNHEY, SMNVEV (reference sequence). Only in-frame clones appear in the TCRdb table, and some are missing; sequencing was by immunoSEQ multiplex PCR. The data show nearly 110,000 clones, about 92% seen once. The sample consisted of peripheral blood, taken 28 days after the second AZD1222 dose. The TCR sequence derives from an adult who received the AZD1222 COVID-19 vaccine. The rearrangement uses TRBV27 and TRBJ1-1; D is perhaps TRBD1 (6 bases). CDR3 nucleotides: TGTGCCAGCAGTTTAGGCCCGGAGGGGGGCACTGAAGCTTTCTTT. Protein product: CASSLGPEGGTEAFF.